Shown below are 4 T cell receptor beta chains from a single sample sequenced in a study of CD8+CD57+ T cells in acquired aplastic anemia. Individuals selected for sequencing had exhibited CD8+CD57+ cell expansion on flow cytometry. Genomic DNA provided the template from which TCR beta VDJ and CDR3 profiles were obtained. Via MiXCR, TCRdb re-called the reads, giving one row per CDR3 protein. The sample has about 270,000 distinct CDR3 sequences, 82% seen once. Sequencing used sorted CD4+, CD8+, or CD8+CD57+ T cells (not recorded which) from PBMCs. The receptors derive from a human donor with aplastic anemia.

With respect to this clonotype: At one boundary the junction diverges from the germline segment, which might be a read error. CDR3 sequence: CASGDGGTDTHFF. CDR3 DNA sequence: TGTGCCAGCGGAGACGGGGGGACAGATACGCACTTTTTT. The gene calls are TRBV9 and TRBJ2-3; either TRBD1 or TRBD2 may fit D (7 bases each). CDR1 SGDLS and CDR2 YYNGEE come from the germline V gene. The CDR3 loop spans 13 amino acids.

About this clonotype itself: Its ends do not fully match the called genes, so a read error is possible. The chain is built from TRBV7-8 and TRBJ1-3, with D unresolved. CDR1 and CDR2 (germline): SGHVS, FQNEAQ. The CDR3 is 15 residues long. This CDR3 reads CASSQDIHPGTTIYF. In nucleotides, the CDR3 is TGCGCCAGCAGCCAAGACATCCATCCTGGAACCACCATATATTTT.

Regarding this clonotype: Likely a read error: the CDR3 ends without its conserved phenylalanine or tryptophan. The DNA is omitted, as the CDR3 cannot be located on it reliably, and the CDR3 follows TCRdb's listing. The J gene is TRBJ2-1, the V gene TRBV2; the listed D gene, TRBD1, was not tested against the DNA. Looked up from germline, CDR1 is SNHLY and CDR2 is FYNNEI. The CDR3 is 13 amino acids in total, end residues counted. CDR3 residues: CASSVGGVHERFS.

This chain links TRBV2 with TRBJ1-6; no clear D. The CDR3 consists of 16 residues. The germline V gene encodes CDR1 SNHLY and CDR2 FYNNEI. Trimming left V 7 bases short and J 6 bases short, with 19 bases between. The DNA for the CDR3 is TGTGCCAGCAAAGGGAACAGAAGAACCTCTAATTCACCCCTCCACTTT. Its protein is CASKGNRRTSNSPLHF.